The clone carrying this T cell receptor beta chain occurred a few times. Combining a sample-barcoded 5' primer with a J-beta primer mix, a second PCR ran for roughly 7 to 12 cycles. TCRdb redid the calling of the 5' RACE reads with MiXCR, one entry per CDR3 protein. The sample includes 750,000 to 950,000 distinct CDR3 sequences, under 30% of them seen just once. This entry belongs to a study of blood T cells in healthy people across ages. The CDR3 is 16 residues long. CDR1 is MDHEN and CDR2 is SYDVKM in the germline V gene. The junction had 14 bases not matched to a gene; V was cut back by 5 bases and J by 7 bases. Separately, the same data were catalogued under a study of T cells of mothers and their children. From that study: The study obtained over 8.5 million TCR beta CDR3 reads per mother and 2.5 million to 3.5 million per child. Thymic selection molds TCR recombination output in much the same way for related pairs as for unrelated pairs.

The V gene is TRBV28, the J gene TRBJ2-1, with TRBD1 identical over 7 bases. Sequenced sample: blood. The TCR was taken from a boy between 10 and 17 years old in good health. The CDR3 bases are TGTGCCAGCAGTCGACGACAGGGAAAGTCGGGTAATGAGCAGTTCTTC. Residues: CASSRRQGKSGNEQFF.